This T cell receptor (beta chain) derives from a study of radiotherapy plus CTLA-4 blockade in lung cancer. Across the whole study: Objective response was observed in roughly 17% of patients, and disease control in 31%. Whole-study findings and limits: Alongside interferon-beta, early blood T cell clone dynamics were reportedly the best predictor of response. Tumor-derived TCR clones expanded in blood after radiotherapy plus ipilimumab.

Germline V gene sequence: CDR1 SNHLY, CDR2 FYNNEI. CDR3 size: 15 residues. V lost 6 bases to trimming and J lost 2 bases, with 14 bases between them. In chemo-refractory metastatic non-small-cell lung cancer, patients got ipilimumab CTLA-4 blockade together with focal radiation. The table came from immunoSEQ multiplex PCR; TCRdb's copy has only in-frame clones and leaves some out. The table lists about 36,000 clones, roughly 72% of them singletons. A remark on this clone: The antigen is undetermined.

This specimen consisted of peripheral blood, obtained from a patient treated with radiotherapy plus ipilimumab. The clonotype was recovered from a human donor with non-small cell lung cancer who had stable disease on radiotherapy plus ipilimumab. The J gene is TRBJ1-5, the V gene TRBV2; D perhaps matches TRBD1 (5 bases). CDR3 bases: TGTGCCAGCAGCCGGGACTCGGGGGGCAATCAGCCCCAGCATTTT. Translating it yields CASSRDSGGNQPQHF.